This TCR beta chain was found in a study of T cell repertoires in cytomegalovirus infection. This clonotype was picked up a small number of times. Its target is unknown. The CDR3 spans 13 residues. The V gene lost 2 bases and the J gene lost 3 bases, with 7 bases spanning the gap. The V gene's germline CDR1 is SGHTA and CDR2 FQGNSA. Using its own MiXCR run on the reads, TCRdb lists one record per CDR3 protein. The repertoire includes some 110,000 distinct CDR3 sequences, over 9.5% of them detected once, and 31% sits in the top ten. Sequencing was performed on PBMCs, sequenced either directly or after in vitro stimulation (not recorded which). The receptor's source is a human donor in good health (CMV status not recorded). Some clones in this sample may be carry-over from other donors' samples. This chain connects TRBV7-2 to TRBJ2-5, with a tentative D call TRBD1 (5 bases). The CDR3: CASSLSREETQYF. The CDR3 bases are TGTGCCAGCAGCTTAAGCAGGGAAGAGACCCAGTACTTC.